The clone carrying this T cell receptor beta chain was counted many times. Antigen: not known. Sequence at one end of the junction differs from germline and may be a read error. Specified time point: newly diagnosed GD, antithyroid drugs for less than 3 months. The authors made the TCR library using RNA they extracted from PBMCs. Graves' disease diagnoses followed American Thyroid Association guidelines. The CDR3 has 16 residues. Germline lookup yields CDR1 MNHEY and CDR2 SVGAGI. The data were obtained in a study of regulatory T cells in long-lasting Graves disease. Across the study: Patients with new Graves' disease had used antithyroid drugs below 3 months.

General study findings and limits: Persistent Graves' disease cases displayed lower TCR diversity than newly diagnosed ones.

Library construction for TCR beta used iRepertoire HTBI primers and Arm-PCR of CDR3 regions. Original processing notes: Throughout the samples, researchers identified 60 to 70 TRBV and approximately 13 TRBJ segments. TCRdb re-called the multiplex PCR reads with MiXCR, one entry per CDR3 protein. Here the V and J calls rest on TCRdb's processing, not on the authors' analysis. The sample comprises under 250,000 distinct CDR3 sequences, around 20% of which are singletons, and about 15% rests with the top ten. This TCR was sampled from a female donor with Graves disease. The chain joins TRBV6-5 to TRBJ2-2, with D perhaps TRBD2 (7 bases). The material sequenced was peripheral blood mononuclear cells (PBMCs), taken at new diagnosis, from a patient treated with antithyroid drugs. The CDR3: CASSYRGGTKTGELFF. DNA for the CDR3: TGTGCCAGCAGTTATAGGGGGGGGACGAAAACCGGGGAGCTGTTTTTT.